These 18 T cell receptor beta chains came from one sample sequenced in a study of blood T cell repertoires in COVID-19. TCRdb's table, derived via immunoSEQ multiplex PCR, lists solely in-frame clones and lacks some. The sample records 50,000 to 80,000 clones, around 92% being singletons. Specimen: peripheral blood. Receptor source: a man aged 55-75 years with acute or convalescent COVID-19.

The chain combines TRBV5-6 with TRBJ2-1, with 7 nucleotides matching TRBD1. The CDR3 runs to 12 residues. Trimming at V came to 4 bases and at J to 14 bases, leaving 9 bases not matched to a gene. The germline CDR1 and CDR2 sequences are SGHDT and YYEEEE. The CDR3 region is CASSRPGTGEFF. CDR3 nucleotides: TGTGCCAGCAGCCGACCAGGCACAGGGGAGTTCTTC.

The count of this clone is one. The CDR3 coding sequence is TGTGCCAGCAGCACGGCCCCAGGGACACTTAATTCACCCCTCCACTTT. It specifies CASSTAPGTLNSPLHF. The chain recombines TRBV5-4 with TRBJ1-6, with a possible D match to TRBD1 (6 bases). Trimming stripped 4 bases from V and 6 bases from J, with 17 bases between. From germline, CDR1 is SGHNT and CDR2 YYREEE (reference sequence). The CDR3 sequence is 16 residues long.

The J gene is TRBJ1-1, the V gene TRBV9; possible D gene TRBD1, 5 bases. CDR3 size: 17 residues. Germline CDR1 SGDLS, CDR2 YYNGEE. V shed 1 base and J shed 7 bases, with 23 bases lying between them. This chain's CDR3 is CASSVTTPHKGTGEAFF. CDR3 nucleotide sequence: TGTGCCAGCAGCGTAACCACCCCTCACAAGGGGACTGGTGAAGCTTTCTTT.

This clone showed up just once. The chain combines TRBV19 with TRBJ2-7, with D possibly matching TRBD1 (5 bases). The V gene lost 0 bases and the J gene lost 2 bases, with 11 bases spanning the gap. Germline V lookup: CDR1 LNHDA, CDR2 SQIVND (reference sequence). CDR3 size: 15 residues. DNA of the CDR3: TGTGCCAGTAGTATAGACCCGGCAGGGCCCTACGAGCAGTACTTC. Translating gives CASSIDPAGPYEQYF.

The chain uses TRBV7-8 and TRBJ1-4; 7 bases agree with TRBD1. The CDR3 is made up of 15 amino acids. Germline assignment: CDR1 SGHVS and CDR2 FQNEAQ. V gave up 10 bases and J gave up 8 bases; unmatched junction bases: 16. The CDR3 sequence: CATAPETGSSEKLFF. The DNA of the CDR3 is TGTGCCACCGCCCCCGAGACAGGGTCTAGCGAAAAACTGTTTTTT.

The chain employs TRBV7-8 and TRBJ1-5; D gene ambiguous. Germline loops: CDR1 SGHVS, CDR2 FQNEAQ. The CDR3 consists of 17 residues. V lost 5 bases and J lost 1, with 18 bases in between. The CDR3 is CASSTLGGGKSNQPQHF. The CDR3 region has the DNA TGTGCCAGCAGCACATTAGGAGGAGGGAAGAGCAATCAGCCCCAGCATTTT.

The V and J genes are TRBV6-5 and TRBJ1-1; 7 bases agree with TRBD1. This CDR3 contains 13 residues. The junction had 9 bases not matched to a gene; V was cut back by 7 bases and J by 7 bases. CDR1 MNHEY and CDR2 SVGAGI come from the germline V gene. CDR3 residues: CASKSGGLFEAFF. The CDR3 DNA reads as TGTGCCAGCAAATCAGGGGGATTGTTTGAAGCTTTCTTT.

This rearrangement joins TRBV30 to TRBJ2-5, with TRBD1 matching over 9 bases. The J segment lost 6 bases and the V segment lost 2 bases, leaving 10 bases of the junction unmatched. The CDR3 is 15 residues long. The V gene's germline CDR1 is GTSNPN and CDR2 SVGIG (reference sequence). Here the CDR3 reads CAWSRPGTGKQTQYF. DNA for the CDR3: TGTGCCTGGAGTCGACCCGGGACAGGGAAACAGACCCAGTACTTC.

The chain combines TRBV7-9 with TRBJ1-2, with 8 positions matching TRBD1. V lost 0 bases, J lost 8 bases, and 11 bases stayed unmatched. The CDR3 length is 16 residues. CDR1 SEHNR and CDR2 FQNEAQ come from the germline V gene (reference sequence). This chain's CDR3 is CASSLAPGQGIWGYTF. The CDR3 DNA reads TGTGCCAGCAGCTTAGCACCCGGACAGGGAATCTGGGGCTACACCTTC.

Here the CDR3 reads CASSTRQVLSTEAFF. The CDR3 bases are TGTGCCAGTAGTACCCGACAGGTCCTCTCGACTGAAGCTTTCTTT. This chain uses TRBV19 with TRBJ1-1, with D maybe TRBD1 (6 bases). This CDR3 has 15 residues. V was shortened by 4 bases and J by 5 bases, with 17 bases between the two germline ends. Looked up from germline, CDR1 is LNHDA and CDR2 is SQIVND (reference sequence).

This chain uses TRBV27 with TRBJ1-1; 7 positions agree with TRBD1. Germline V lookup: CDR1 MNHEY, CDR2 SMNVEV (reference sequence). This CDR3 is 14 amino acids long. Germline trimming cut 7 bases from V and 0 bases from J; bases unmatched to any gene: 5. CDR3 sequence (DNA): TGTGCCAGCAATAAACAGGGGATGAACACTGAAGCTTTCTTT. Its translation is CASNKQGMNTEAFF.

CDR3 in amino acids: CASSSREGGNYGYTF. The CDR3 DNA sequence: TGTGCCAGCAGCTCCCGTGAGGGGGGGAACTATGGCTACACCTTC. The gene calls are TRBV5-4 and TRBJ1-2; tentatively, D is TRBD1 (6 bases). Trimming removed 3 bases at V and 2 bases at J, with 14 bases between. The CDR3 spans 15 residues. Per germline, CDR1 SGHNT and CDR2 YYREEE (reference sequence).

This chain joins TRBV9 and TRBJ2-1, with 14 bases matching TRBD2. The germline gives CDR1 SGDLS, CDR2 YYNGEE. The CDR3 loop spans 16 amino acids. V lost 2 bases and J lost 8; bases outside the gene matches: 6. The CDR3 sequence: CASSVDPGLAGDEQFF. CDR3 nucleotides: TGTGCCAGCAGCGTGGATCCGGGACTAGCGGGAGATGAGCAGTTCTTC.

J is TRBJ1-2 and V is TRBV6-5; no firm D call. Deletions cut 5 bases from V and 1 base from J, with 5 bases between. Germline CDR1 and CDR2: MNHEY and SVGAGI. The CDR3 loop spans 12 amino acids. The CDR3 nucleotides are TGTGCCAGCAGTACCAGTAACTATGGCTACACCTTC. Protein sequence: CASSTSNYGYTF.

The chain carries TRBV27 and TRBJ1-2; no reliable D call. Per the germline V gene, CDR1 is MNHEY and CDR2 is SMNVEV (reference sequence). CDR3 size: 11 residues. Trimming cost V 5 bases and J 4 bases, with 5 bases left between them. CDR3 sequence reads: CASSGSYGYTF. The CDR3 region has the DNA TGTGCCAGCAGTGGCAGCTATGGCTACACCTTC.

This clone was observed a single time. V gene TRBV2 combines with J gene TRBJ1-5, with unresolved D. Trimming shortened V by 7 bases and J by 0 bases, and 13 bases separated the two germline ends. CDR3 length: 15 residues. CDR1 is SNHLY and CDR2 is FYNNEI in the germline V gene. Written as DNA, the CDR3 is TGTGCCAGCACCAGCAGGCTCTATAGCAATCAGCCCCAGCATTTT. Translated, it gives CASTSRLYSNQPQHF.

The chain is built from TRBV5-1 and TRBJ2-2; TRBD2 aligns across 11 bases. CDR1 and CDR2 (germline): SGHRS, YFSETQ. The CDR3 extends over 16 amino acids. Unmatched junction bases numbered 3, after V lost 4 bases and J lost 1 base. The CDR3: CASSPGTSGNTGELFF. The CDR3 nucleotides are TGCGCCAGCAGCCCCGGGACTAGCGGGAACACCGGGGAGCTGTTTTTT.

CDR3 loop: CASSERQESKLFF. Here the CDR3 DNA reads TGTGCCAGCAGTGAACGACAGGAGTCAAAACTGTTTTTT. The chain combines TRBV6-1 with TRBJ1-4; perhaps TRBD1 as D (6 bases). The CDR3 runs to 13 residues. Germline CDR1 reads MNHNS; CDR2 reads SASEGT. Trimming cost V 2 bases and J 10 bases, with 11 bases left between them.